This is a list of T cell receptor beta chains from one sample in a study of T cell changes during pregnancy in multiple sclerosis. Clones were sequenced by immunoSEQ multiplex PCR, and TCRdb holds only the in-frame ones, with some missing. The sample holds fewer than 65,000 clones, 90% seen once. Here the sequenced sample was peripheral blood, taken in the first trimester of pregnancy. Receptor source: a female donor in good health, enrolled as a control in a pregnancy study. The CDR3 runs from the conserved cysteine through the conserved F or W. Fields, in order: V gene, D gene, J gene, clone size, CDR3 protein, CDR3 DNA. A D gene is named only where the DNA matches it firmly. Clone size is stated in some rows and not others, as once, few, many or a class when expanded.

V: TRBV6-5
D: TRBD2
J: TRBJ2-1
size: NA
CDR3: CASSYSGRVNEQFF
DNA: TGTGCCAGCAGTTACAGCGGGAGAGTCAATGAGCAGTTCTTC

V: TRBV7-2
D: NA
J: TRBJ1-1
size: NA
CDR3: CASSFLVTGNTEAFF
DNA: TGTGCCAGCAGCTTCCTGGTTACAGGGAACACTGAAGCTTTCTTT

V: TRBV29-1
D: TRBD1
J: TRBJ2-1
size: NA
CDR3: CSTRQGSYNEQFF
DNA: TGCAGCACGAGACAGGGGTCCTACAATGAGCAGTTCTTC

V: TRBV28
D: TRBD1
J: TRBJ2-7
size: NA
CDR3: CASNSIWTGVNEQYF
DNA: TGTGCCAGCAATAGTATATGGACAGGGGTGAACGAGCAGTACTTC

V: TRBV11-2
D: TRBD1
J: TRBJ2-7
size: NA
CDR3: CASSSDRDGEQYF
DNA: TGTGCCAGCAGCTCCGACAGGGATGGGGAGCAGTACTTC

V: TRBV9
D: NA
J: TRBJ1-2
size: NA
CDR3: CASSPGRGYTF
DNA: TGTGCCAGCAGCCCTGGGCGTGGCTACACCTTC

V: TRBV27
D: TRBD2
J: TRBJ2-1
size: once
CDR3: CASSGLAGEDEQFF
DNA: TGTGCCAGCAGTGGACTAGCGGGAGAGGATGAGCAGTTCTTC

V: TRBV5-1
D: TRBD1
J: TRBJ1-2
size: NA
CDR3: CASSLGQGNYGYTF
DNA: TGCGCCAGCAGCTTGGGACAGGGGAACTATGGCTACACCTTC

V: TRBV4-1
D: NA
J: TRBJ2-3
size: NA
CDR3: CASSQDRFFTDTQYF
DNA: TGCGCCAGCAGCCAAGACAGGTTCTTCACAGATACGCAGTATTTT

V: TRBV7-9
D: TRBD1
J: TRBJ1-1
size: NA
CDR3: CASSLEQGVGAEAFF
DNA: TGTGCCAGCAGCTTAGAACAGGGGGTTGGTGCTGAAGCTTTCTTT

V: TRBV11-1
D: TRBD1
J: TRBJ2-2
size: NA
CDR3: CASRDRGNTGELFF
DNA: TGTGCCAGCAGGGACAGGGGAAACACCGGGGAGCTGTTTTTT